This T cell receptor (beta chain) was identified in a study of CD8+CD57+ T cells in acquired aplastic anemia. Germline V lookup: CDR1 LGHDT, CDR2 YNNKEL (reference sequence). CDR3 size: 12 residues. V was pared by 4 bases and J by 11 bases, with 12 bases between. TCR beta VDJ combinations and CDR3 sequences were profiled from genomic DNA. In TCRdb, the reads were re-called with MiXCR into one record per CDR3 protein. This table holds 210,000 or so distinct CDR3 sequences, under 50% found once. This clonotype appeared a few times. Because the CDR3 is missing its conserved closing phenylalanine or tryptophan, this is likely a read error. Patients chosen for sequencing had shown CD8+CD57+ cell expansion by flow cytometry. Patients had undergone no therapy by the time their blood was sampled.

The clonotype was recovered from a human donor with aplastic anemia. The V call is TRBV3-1, the J call TRBJ1-5; D not certain. The material sequenced was sorted CD4+, CD8+, or CD8+CD57+ T cells (not recorded which) from PBMCs. The CDR3 loop is CASSRGSLAQHS. CDR3 sequence (DNA): TGTGCCAGCAGCCGGGGATCTTTGGCCCAGCATTCT.